These T cell receptor beta chains were read from a single sample in a study of blood T cell repertoires in COVID-19. Profiled with immunoSEQ multiplex PCR; TCRdb holds only in-frame clones, not every one. The profile shows around 140,000 clones, 75% to 90% of them singletons. Input material: peripheral blood. Source of these receptors: a man between 18 and 35 years old with COVID-19, enrolled during active disease. Both conserved end residues are part of each CDR3. Fields, in order: J gene, CDR3 length, V gene, clone size, D gene, CDR3 DNA, CDR3 protein. The D gene is left open where the match is weak. Size is omitted from some rows. Given values are once, few, many or a class for expanded clones.

TRBJ2-7 | 15 | TRBV4-3 | NA | NA | TGCGCCAGCAGCCAAGAGGAAGGCGGCTCCTACGAGCAGTACTTC | CASSQEEGGSYEQYF
TRBJ2-7 | 14 | TRBV7-2 | few | NA | TGTGCCAGCAGCCCTCAGCGAAGCTCCTACGAGCAGTACTTC | CASSPQRSSYEQYF
TRBJ1-1 | 16 | TRBV28 | NA | TRBD1 | TGTGCCAGCACCGTAACTCCCCCAATCCGGGACAGGGGAGCTTTCTTT | CASTVTPPIRDRGAFF
TRBJ1-1 | 16 | TRBV18 | NA | NA | TGTGCCAGCTCACCTCAGGGACACCCGGAGAACACTGAAGCTTTCTTT | CASSPQGHPENTEAFF
TRBJ2-6 | 18 | TRBV24-1 | once | NA | TGTGCCACCAGTGATTTAGCGATACTGAGCTCTGGGGCCAACGTCCTGACTTTC | CATSDLAILSSGANVLTF
TRBJ2-4 | 13 | TRBV4-3 | NA | TRBD2 | TGCGCCAGCAGTGTGGGACTAGCGGGAGTACAGTACTTC | CASSVGLAGVQYF
TRBJ2-1 | 14 | TRBV7-9 | NA | TRBD2 | TGTGCCAGCAGCTCCCAGCGGGAGGGTTATGAGCAGTTCTTC | CASSSQREGYEQFF
TRBJ2-7 | 15 | TRBV7-8 | few | TRBD2 | TGTGCCAGCAGCACGTACCGGGACTACACCAACGAGCAGTACTTC | CASSTYRDYTNEQYF
TRBJ2-6 | 18 | TRBV9 | NA | NA | TGTGCCAGCAGCGTAGCGCGCGCAGGCTTCTCTGGGGCCAACGTCCTGACTTTC | CASSVARAGFSGANVLTF
TRBJ2-2 | 13 | TRBV7-2 | NA | NA | TGTGCCAGCGGGCCCCCGGGCGGGTGGGAGCTGTTTTTT | CASGPPGGWELFF
TRBJ2-7 | 15 | TRBV13 | NA | NA | TGTGCCAGCAGCTTAGGTGGCAGGGTGTTTCACGAGCAGTACTTC | CASSLGGRVFHEQYF
TRBJ2-7 | 14 | TRBV19 | once | TRBD2 | TGTGCCAGTAGCCCTCGGGGGGGGGCGAAAGAGCAGTACTTC | CASSPRGGAKEQYF
TRBJ2-3 | 17 | TRBV7-9 | NA | TRBD1 | TGTGCCAGCAGCTCCACCAGATGGGACAGGGAAACAGATACGCAGTATTTT | CASSSTRWDRETDTQYF
TRBJ2-5 | 18 | TRBV7-9 | NA | TRBD2 | TGTGCCAGCAGCCGTCGACTAGCGGCCCACGGGGATCAAGAGACCCAGTACTTC | CASSRRLAAHGDQETQYF
TRBJ2-1 | 15 | TRBV24-1 | NA | NA | TGTGCCACCAGCCGGGGAAACGGGATTCGGAGTGAGCAGTTCTTC | CATSRGNGIRSEQFF
TRBJ2-5 | 15 | TRBV6-6 | NA | NA | TGTGCCAGCAGTTACACAGGGACGAGTAAAGAGACCCAGTACTTC | CASSYTGTSKETQYF
TRBJ1-2 | 14 | TRBV30 | NA | NA | TGTGCCTGGAGTGCCGGCGGGCCCAGCTATGGCTACACCTTC | CAWSAGGPSYGYTF
TRBJ2-1 | 16 | TRBV4-1 | once | TRBD2 | TGCGCCAGCAGCCATCCCACCGGGACTAGCAGGCTACGGCAGTTCTTC | CASSHPTGTSRLRQFF
TRBJ1-4 | 12 | TRBV27 | NA | TRBD1 | TGTGCCGCCCGGACAGGTAGTGAAAAACTGCTTTTT | CAARTGSEKLLF
TRBJ1-2 | 14 | TRBV4-3 | once | NA | TGCGCCAGCAGCCAAATACAGGGCGACGATGGCTACACCTTC | CASSQIQGDDGYTF
TRBJ1-1 | 12 | TRBV7-2 | NA | NA | TGTGCCAGCAGCCCGGACGGAGGAGAAGCTTTCTTT | CASSPDGGEAFF
TRBJ2-4 | 16 | TRBV6-2/TRBV6-3 | NA | TRBD2 | TGTGCCAGCAGCCGACTAGCGGAGGAAGCCAAAAACATTCAGTACTTC | CASSRLAEEAKNIQYF
TRBJ2-1 | 19 | TRBV7-8 | NA | NA | TGTGCCAGCAGCTCGCCCCAGAAGGGGCAAGGGGGATCCTACAATGAGCAGTTCTTC | CASSSPQKGQGGSYNEQFF
TRBJ2-1 | 12 | TRBV6-6 | NA | NA | TGTGCCAGCAGTGCAGGGCGCAATGAGCAGTTCTTC | CASSAGRNEQFF
TRBJ2-2 | 17 | TRBV4-3 | NA | TRBD2 | TGCGCCAGCAGCCCGCCGCTAGCGGGGACCGGGTCCCGGGAGCTGTTTTTT | CASSPPLAGTGSRELFF
TRBJ2-7 | 13 | TRBV28 | NA | NA | TGTGCCAGCAGCGGGGGAGCTGGTACCGAGCAGTACTTC | CASSGGAGTEQYF
TRBJ2-2 | 14 | TRBV10-3 | NA | TRBD2 | TGTGCCATCACGGCTAGCGGGAACACCGGGGAGCTGTTTTTT | CAITASGNTGELFF
TRBJ1-5 | 14 | TRBV24-1 | NA | NA | TGTGCCACCAGAGCCTCAGGCCGCAATCAGCCCCAGCATTTT | CATRASGRNQPQHF
TRBJ2-5 | 16 | TRBV24-1 | NA | TRBD2 | TGTGCCACCAGTGACCCGAGCGGGAGGGCCGAGGAGACCCAGTACTTC | CATSDPSGRAEETQYF
TRBJ2-4 | 11 | TRBV28 | NA | TRBD2 | TGTGCCAGCAGCGCCGGGACTAGATACGCCTTC | CASSAGTRYAF
TRBJ2-7 | 14 | TRBV7-8 | NA | NA | TGTGCCAGCAGCCAATTGGGGGGATCCTACGAGCAGTACTTC | CASSQLGGSYEQYF
TRBJ2-1 | 16 | TRBV27 | once | NA | TGTGCCAGCAGTTTTGCCCTCAGGGGACGGGGCAATGAGCAGTTCTTC | CASSFALRGRGNEQFF
TRBJ2-3 | 15 | TRBV27 | NA | TRBD1 | TGTGCCAGCAGTGTAGGGACAGCCTTTACAGATACGCAGTATTTT | CASSVGTAFTDTQYF
TRBJ2-5 | 17 | TRBV30 | NA | TRBD1 | TGTGCCTGGAGTGGGGGGAGCGGGACAGGGCACCAAGAGACCCAGTACTTC | CAWSGGSGTGHQETQYF
TRBJ2-2 | 17 | TRBV6-2/TRBV6-3 | once | TRBD1 | TGTGCCAGCAGCGGCGACCCGACAGGGGGGGACACCGGGGAGCTGTTTTTT | CASSGDPTGGDTGELFF
TRBJ2-1 | 16 | TRBV28 | NA | TRBD2 | TGTGCCAGCAGCCGATGGACTAGCAAAACCTACAATGAGCAGTTCTTC | CASSRWTSKTYNEQFF
TRBJ2-2 | 14 | TRBV7-2 | NA | TRBD2 | TGTGCCAGCAGGTTGACTAGCTCTAACGGGGAGCTGTTTTTT | CASRLTSSNGELFF
TRBJ2-1 | 13 | TRBV9 | once | NA | TGTGCCAGCAGCGTAACTCAGCGGGCTGAGCAGTTCTTC | CASSVTQRAEQFF
TRBJ1-1 | 16 | TRBV30 | NA | NA | TGTGCCTGGAGCGAAGACATTTACAGGGTTAACACTGAAGCTTTCTTT | CAWSEDIYRVNTEAFF
TRBJ2-5 | 12 | TRBV28 | NA | NA | TGTGCCACCGGGACACTCCAAGAGACCCAGTACTTC | CATGTLQETQYF
TRBJ2-1 | 16 | TRBV6-5 | NA | NA | TGTGCCAGCAGTTACCGGCAGGCTGATAGATCCAATGAGCAGTTCTTC | CASSYRQADRSNEQFF
TRBJ2-1 | 15 | TRBV19 | NA | TRBD2 | TGTGCCAGTAGTATTCGACTAGCGTTATACAATGAGCAGTTCTTC | CASSIRLALYNEQFF
TRBJ1-1 | 13 | TRBV5-1 | NA | NA | TGCGCCAGCAGCTTGCAACAGAACACTGAAGCTTTCTTT | CASSLQQNTEAFF
TRBJ2-5 | 13 | TRBV4-3 | NA | NA | TGCGCCAGCAGCCCGCGGACAGCTCACGACCAGTACTTC | CASSPRTAHDQYF
TRBJ2-1 | 17 | TRBV4-1 | NA | TRBD2 | TGCGCCAGCAGCAACAAGGGTACGCGGGAGGGTTACAATGAGCAGTTCTTC | CASSNKGTREGYNEQFF
TRBJ2-3 | 14 | TRBV3-1/TRBV3-2 | NA | NA | TGTGCCAGCCGCGGCAGAGTTAGCACAGATACGCAGTATTTT | CASRGRVSTDTQYF